This T cell receptor (beta chain) appears in the sequencing data of a study of shared clonotypes between healthy human individuals. Study results and limitations: Naive CD4 clonotypes were shared across a few donors at roughly 5.3%. Memory subsets generally showed lower estimated richness than naive subsets. Sequencing depth was predicted to influence how clonotypes are shared among donors.

Turning to this clone: Antigen unknown.

Between the trimmed V and J ends, which lost 0 bases and 8 bases, there was a span of 10 bases. This CDR3 is 13 amino acids long. CDR1 is SGHDT, CDR2 YYEEEE, per germline. The data were produced by immunoSEQ multiplex PCR, yet TCRdb's version contains in-frame clones alone and is incomplete. Found here are about 580,000 clones, 98% of them singletons; the top ten hold approximately 0.33%. In the naive CD8 group, cells lacked CD45RO and were positively selected for CCR7, so terminally differentiated effector memory CD45RA+ cells were left out. All participating donors were Caucasian adults from Nashville, Tennessee.

The chain couples TRBV5-6 to TRBJ2-3, with D possibly being TRBD1 (6 bases). Material for sequencing was naive CD8+ T cells sorted from blood. This sequence was found in a man aged 30-40 years in good health. The CDR3 reads CASSLGGGVTQYF. In DNA form, the CDR3 reads TGTGCCAGCAGCTTGGGTGGGGGCGTTACGCAGTATTTT.